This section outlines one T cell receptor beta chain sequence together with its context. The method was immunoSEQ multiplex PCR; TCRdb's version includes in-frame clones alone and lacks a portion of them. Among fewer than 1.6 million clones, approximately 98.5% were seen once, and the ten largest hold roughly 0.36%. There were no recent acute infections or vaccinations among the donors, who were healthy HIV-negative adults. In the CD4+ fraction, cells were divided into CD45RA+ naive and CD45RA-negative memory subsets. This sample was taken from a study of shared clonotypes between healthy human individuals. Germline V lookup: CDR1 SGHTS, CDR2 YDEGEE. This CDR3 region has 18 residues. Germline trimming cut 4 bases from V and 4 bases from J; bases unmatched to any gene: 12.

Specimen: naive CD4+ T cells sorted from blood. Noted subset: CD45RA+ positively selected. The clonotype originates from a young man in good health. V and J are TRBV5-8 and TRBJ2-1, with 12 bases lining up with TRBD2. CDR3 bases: TGTGCCAGCAGCGAACCTTGGCTAGCGGGAGGGCCGTACAATGAGCAGTTCTTC. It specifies CASSEPWLAGGPYNEQFF.